This entry concerns a single TCR beta chain. This sample is drawn from a study of patients and donors after allogeneic stem cell transplantation. V was cut by 0 bases and J by 6 bases, with 14 bases left in between. The CDR3 consists of 15 residues. One entry per CDR3 protein, called by TCRdb with MiXCR from the RT-PCR reads. The sample includes tens of thousands of distinct CDR3 sequences, approximately 5% of them seen just once. The sequence came from a human donor who was either an allogeneic HSCT recipient or a stem cell or donor lymphocyte infusion donor (not recorded which). It is not recorded whose cells these are; they may come from a transplant donor. The chain joins TRBV23-1 to TRBJ1-2, with a weak D call TRBD1 (5 bases). TRBV23-1 has ORF status, its function being uncertain. Input material: blood, either unsorted or a sorted T cell fraction (not recorded which). In DNA form, the CDR3 reads TGCGCCAGCAGTCAATCGACAGCCTCCCGCGATGGCTACACCTTC. Amino acids: CASSQSTASRDGYTF.